The present T cell receptor beta chain was sequenced within a study of cytomegalovirus exposure and HLA in healthy donors. Losses at the gene ends were 1 base for V and 2 bases for J; bases not matched to a gene: 0. The length of the CDR3 is 16 residues. Germline loops: CDR1 LGHNA, CDR2 YSLEER. PCR involved 60 Vbeta and 13 Jbeta primers. Assay used: immunoSEQ multiplex PCR; TCRdb lists only in-frame clones, some missing. This table has about 38,000 clones, around 86% appearing once. This receptor was taken from a woman in her thirties or forties in good health and CMV-seropositive. The sample taken for sequencing was PBMCs. The genes are TRBV4-3 and TRBJ2-2, with 11 bases that match TRBD1. This chain's CDR3 is CASSQGTGGNTGELFF. In DNA, the CDR3 is TGCGCCAGCAGCCAAGGGACAGGGGGCAACACCGGGGAGCTGTTTTTT.